The 17 T cell receptor beta chains given below trace back to one sample, sequenced in a study of cytomegalovirus exposure and HLA in healthy donors. Researchers ran the PCR with 60 Vbeta and 13 Jbeta primers. Assay: immunoSEQ multiplex PCR; the TCRdb copy retains only in-frame clones and omits some. This table holds 150,000 to 200,000 clones, over 65% found once. The sequenced sample was PBMCs. The receptor source for this set is a woman aged 25-40 years in good health and CMV-seropositive.

The genes are TRBV6-4 and TRBJ2-1; 13 positions match TRBD2. The CDR3 is 18 amino acids. Trimming removed 0 bases from V and 6 bases from J; junction bases left unmatched: 8. CDR1 is MRHNA and CDR2 is SNTAGT in the germline V gene. CDR3 coding DNA: TGTGCCAGCAGTGACTCTTTCTATGGGACTAGCGGGACCAATGAGCAGTTCTTC. Its translation: CASSDSFYGTSGTNEQFF.

This chain connects TRBV30 to TRBJ2-3; 8 bases map to TRBD2. The trim removed 3 bases at V and 2 bases at J, leaving 4 bases unmatched. Germline V gene data show CDR1 as GTSNPN and CDR2 as SVGIG (reference sequence). CDR3 size: 14 residues. CDR3 nucleotides: TGTGCCTGGAGGGAACTAGCGGCCACAGATACGCAGTATTTT. Its protein is CAWRELAATDTQYF.

The V and J genes are TRBV4-1 and TRBJ2-7, with TRBD2 matching 8 bases. This CDR3 contains 16 residues. The junction had 8 bases not matched to a gene; V was cut back by 1 base and J by 3 bases. Germline V lookup: CDR1 MGHRA, CDR2 YSYEKL. This CDR3 is CASSQVRTSLLYEQYF. For the CDR3, the DNA is TGCGCCAGCAGCCAAGTTAGGACTAGCTTACTCTACGAGCAGTACTTC.

The V call is TRBV10-3, the J call TRBJ2-3, with D perhaps TRBD2 (7 bases). The CDR3 spans 15 residues. Trimming stripped 8 bases from V and 2 bases from J, with 17 bases between. CDR1 and CDR2 from the germline V gene are ENHRY and SYGVKD. The CDR3 sequence: CAIQRGAGATDTQYF. The CDR3 nucleotides read TGTGCCATCCAACGGGGCGCGGGGGCCACAGATACGCAGTATTTT.

This clone appeared a few times. DNA for the CDR3: TGCGCCAGCAGCCCCCCCCAGGGCAGCCAAGAGACCCAGTACTTC. Its translation is CASSPPQGSQETQYF. The chain recombines TRBV5-1 with TRBJ2-5; possibly TRBD1 for D (5 bases). Germline assignment: CDR1 SGHRS and CDR2 YFSETQ. V was shortened by 4 bases and J by 1 base, with 14 bases between the two germline ends. CDR3 length: 15 residues.

CDR3: CASSMDRANSPLHF. The CDR3 DNA follows: TGTGCCAGCAGCATGGACAGGGCCAATTCACCCCTCCACTTT. The V call is TRBV27, the J call TRBJ1-6; 8 nucleotides align to TRBD1. There are 14 residues in the CDR3. Germline V lookup: CDR1 MNHEY, CDR2 SMNVEV (reference sequence). V was pared by 6 bases and J by 7 bases, with 5 bases of the junction left unmatched.

This clone came up once. This rearrangement joins TRBV28 to TRBJ2-3; D may be TRBD2 (6 bases). CDR1 MDHEN and CDR2 SYDVKM come from the germline V gene. This CDR3 contains 15 residues. Trimming removed 1 base at V and 3 bases at J, with 11 bases between. The CDR3: CASSLLGGFTDTQYF. The CDR3 DNA sequence: TGTGCCAGCAGTTTATTAGGAGGGTTTACAGATACGCAGTATTTT.

Remarks on this clone: Other DNA sequences in this specimen translate into the identical CDR3. V and J are TRBV6-5 and TRBJ1-5, with D possibly matching TRBD1 (6 bases). Germline lookup yields CDR1 MNHEY and CDR2 SVGAGI. The V end was cut by 2 bases, the J end by 2 bases, with 7 bases between. CDR3 size: 14 residues. The CDR3 loop reads CASSYRQGNQPQHF. In DNA, the CDR3 is TGTGCCAGCAGTTACCGACAGGGCAATCAGCCCCAGCATTTT.

J is TRBJ2-2 and V is TRBV10-3; D not resolved. V lost 3 bases to trimming and J lost 5 bases, with 16 bases between them. This CDR3 contains 16 residues. Per the germline V gene, CDR1 is ENHRY and CDR2 is SYGVKD. CDR3 sequence: CAISDPAQRPTGELFF. In nucleotides, the CDR3 is TGTGCCATCAGTGACCCTGCGCAGCGTCCAACCGGGGAGCTGTTTTTT.

V is TRBV10-3 and J is TRBJ1-2; 10 bases line up with TRBD1. The germline V gene encodes CDR1 ENHRY and CDR2 SYGVKD. The CDR3 length is 16 residues. The ends lost 3 bases at V and 2 bases at J; junction bases unmatched: 6. In DNA, the CDR3 is TGTGCCATCAGTGATGTGGGGACAGGGGCGAACTATGGCTACACCTTC. Its translation is CAISDVGTGANYGYTF.

The chain uses TRBV28 and TRBJ1-5; a weak D match, TRBD1 (5 bases). CDR3 length: 13 amino acids. The germline V gene has CDR1 MDHEN and CDR2 SYDVKM. V was clipped by 6 bases and J by 4 bases, with 10 bases between them. DNA for the CDR3: TGTGCCAGCAGACTTCAGGGAAATCAGCCCCAGCATTTT. Amino acid sequence: CASRLQGNQPQHF.

The chain employs TRBV30 and TRBJ1-2; 7 bases are shared with TRBD1. The CDR3 runs to 13 residues. Unmatched junction bases numbered 4, after V lost 2 bases and J lost 4 bases. Germline CDR1 is GTSNPN and CDR2 is SVGIG (reference sequence). CDR3 sequence: CAWSLYRGYGYTF. The CDR3 nucleotides are TGTGCCTGGAGTTTGTACAGGGGCTATGGCTACACCTTC. Full variable domain (remainder filled in from reference TRBV30 and TRBJ1-2): SQTIHQWPATLVQPVGSPLSLECTVEGTSNPNLYWYRQAAGRGLQLLFYSVGIGQISSEVPQNLSASRPQDRQFILSSKKLLLSDSGFYLCAWSLYRGYGYTFGSGTRLTVV.

The J gene is TRBJ2-1, the V gene TRBV10-3; no clear D. V was shortened by 10 bases and J by 7 bases, with 17 bases between the two germline ends. The germline gives CDR1 ENHRY, CDR2 SYGVKD. This CDR3 region has 13 residues. The CDR3, as DNA: TGTGCCAAAGTCGCGGAACAAACAAATGAGCAGTTCTTC. As protein: CAKVAEQTNEQFF.

The V call is TRBV7-2, the J call TRBJ1-1; D gene ambiguous. Per the germline V gene, CDR1 is SGHTA and CDR2 is FQGNSA. This CDR3 is built from 13 residues. Trimming left V 1 base short and J 1 base short, with 4 bases between. The CDR3 is CASSLDRNTEAFF. The CDR3 DNA reads as TGTGCCAGCAGCTTAGACAGGAACACTGAAGCTTTCTTT. The whole variable domain, filled in from reference TRBV7-2 and TRBJ1-1, reads GAGVSQSPSNKVTEKGKDVELRCDPISGHTALYWYRQSLGQGLEFLIYFQGNSAPDKSGLPSDRFSAERTGGSVSTLTIQRTQQEDSAVYLCASSLDRNTEAFFGQGTRLTVV.

V gene TRBV29-1 combines with J gene TRBJ2-7; 9 nucleotides match TRBD1. In germline, CDR1 is SQVTM, CDR2 ANQGSEA. The J segment lost 2 bases and the V segment lost 3 bases, leaving 5 bases of the junction unmatched. The CDR3 runs 14 residues. The CDR3 DNA reads as TGCAGCGTTGATACGGGACAGGGTCCCTACGAGCAGTACTTC. Residues: CSVDTGQGPYEQYF.

The V gene is TRBV18, the J gene TRBJ1-4; tentative D call: TRBD1 (6 bases). Germline V gives CDR1 KGHSH, CDR2 LQKENI. The CDR3 spans 15 residues. V gave up 2 bases and J gave up 7 bases, with 14 bases separating them. The CDR3 bases are TGTGCCAGCTCACCATTACAGGGCCGCGGTGAAAAACTGTTTTTT. Encoded protein: CASSPLQGRGEKLFF.

The rearrangement uses TRBV28 and TRBJ1-2; D uncertain. With 4 bases removed from V and 2 bases from J, the gap between germline ends came to 8 bases. This CDR3 is built from 13 residues. Germline V gene lookup returns CDR1 MDHEN and CDR2 SYDVKM. The CDR3 region is CASSYPGNYGYTF. CDR3 coding DNA: TGTGCCAGCAGTTACCCGGGGAACTATGGCTACACCTTC.